What follows are 5 T cell receptor beta chains derived from one specimen sequenced in a study of T cell repertoires in cytomegalovirus infection. TCRdb called the reads again in MiXCR, with one record for every CDR3 protein. Of 400,000 to 600,000 distinct CDR3 sequences in the sample, approximately 46% were seen once. Antigen specificity for these receptors is unknown. The sequenced sample was cultured PBMCs, obtained from culture after CMV antigen stimulation. These receptor sequences come from a human donor in good health (CMV status not recorded). Some clones in this sample may be carry-over from other donors' samples.

The gene calls are TRBV2 and TRBJ1-6; D not certain. CDR1 SNHLY and CDR2 FYNNEI come from the germline V gene. This CDR3 spans 15 amino acids. V was clipped by 7 bases and J by 4 bases, with 14 bases between them. The CDR3 loop reads CASTIPRYYNSPLHF. The CDR3 nucleotides read TGTGCCAGCACGATCCCTCGGTATTATAATTCACCCCTCCACTTT.

This rearrangement joins TRBV7-9 to TRBJ1-4; D possibly corresponds to TRBD1 (6 bases). V was clipped by 3 bases and J by 0 bases, with 11 bases between them. The germline gives CDR1 SEHNR, CDR2 FQNEAQ (reference sequence). The CDR3 runs 16 residues. Written as DNA, the CDR3 is TGTGCCAGCAGCTTTCGCAGGGGACCAACTAATGAAAAACTGTTTTTT. This encodes CASSFRRGPTNEKLFF. The full variable domain, completed using reference TRBV7-9 and TRBJ1-4, is DTGVSQNPRHKITKRGQNVTFRCDPISEHNRLYWYRQTLGQGPEFLTYFQNEAQLEKSRLLSDRFSAERPKGSFSTLEIQRTEQGDSAMYLCASSFRRGPTNEKLFFGSGTQLSVL.

The chain combines TRBV29-1 with TRBJ2-5; D could derive from TRBD1 or TRBD2 (5 bases each). Germline V lookup: CDR1 SQVTM, CDR2 ANQGSEA. Trimming shortened V by 6 bases and J by 1 base, and 9 bases separated the two germline ends. This CDR3 contains 12 residues. CDR3 nucleotides: TGCAGCGTGGGACGGCCCCAAGAGACCCAGTACTTC. Translating gives CSVGRPQETQYF.

This clonotype was counted only a few times. The gene calls are TRBV7-2 and TRBJ2-1; 7 bases map to TRBD2. The germline V gene has CDR1 SGHTA and CDR2 FQGNSA. The V segment lost 5 bases and the J segment 3 bases; nucleotides outside the gene matches: 7. CDR3 length: 15 amino acids. The CDR3 here is CASSGRPSGYNEQFF. The CDR3, as DNA: TGTGCCAGCAGCGGTAGGCCTAGCGGCTACAATGAGCAGTTCTTC.

V gene TRBV7-2 combines with J gene TRBJ1-2, with unresolved D. The CDR3 totals 15 residues. In germline, CDR1 is SGHTA, CDR2 FQGNSA. With 2 bases removed from V and 4 bases from J, the gap between germline ends came to 14 bases. CDR3 sequence: CASSLSSTALYGYTF. CDR3 DNA: TGTGCCAGCAGCTTATCTAGTACGGCACTCTATGGCTACACCTTC.